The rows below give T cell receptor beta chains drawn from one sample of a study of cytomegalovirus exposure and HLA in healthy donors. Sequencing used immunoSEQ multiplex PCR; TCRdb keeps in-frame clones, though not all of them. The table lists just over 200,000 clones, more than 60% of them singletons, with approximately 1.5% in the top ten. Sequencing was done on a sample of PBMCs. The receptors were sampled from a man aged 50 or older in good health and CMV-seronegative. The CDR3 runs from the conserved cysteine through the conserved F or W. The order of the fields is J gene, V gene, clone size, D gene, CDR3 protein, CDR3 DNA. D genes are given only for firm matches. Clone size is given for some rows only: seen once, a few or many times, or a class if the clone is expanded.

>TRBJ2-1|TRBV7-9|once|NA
CASSPKLSLAIYNEQFF
TGTGCCAGCAGCCCAAAACTTAGTTTAGCGATCTACAATGAGCAGTTCTTC
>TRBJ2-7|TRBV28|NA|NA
CASSYTDSYEQYF
TGTGCCAGCAGCTATACCGACTCCTACGAGCAGTACTTC
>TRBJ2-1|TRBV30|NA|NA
CAWSGKGRREQFF
TGTGCCTGGAGTGGTAAGGGGCGACGGGAGCAGTTCTTC
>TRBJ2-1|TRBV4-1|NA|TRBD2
CASSDTGGRRNEQFF
TGCGCCAGCAGCGATACGGGCGGGAGGCGCAATGAGCAGTTCTTC
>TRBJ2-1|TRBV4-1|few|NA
CASSRQEAPYNEQFF
TGCGCCAGCAGCCGTCAGGAGGCTCCCTACAATGAGCAGTTCTTC
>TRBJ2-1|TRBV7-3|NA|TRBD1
CASSFTGTAHSYNEQFF
TGTGCCAGCAGCTTTACCGGGACAGCCCACTCCTACAATGAGCAGTTCTTC
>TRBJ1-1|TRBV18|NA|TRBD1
CASTTGMNTEALF
TGTGCCAGCACGACAGGGATGAACACTGAAGCTCTCTTT
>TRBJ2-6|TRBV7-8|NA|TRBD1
CASSSDRVGSGANVLTF
TGTGCCAGCAGCTCGGACAGGGTTGGCTCTGGGGCCAACGTCCTGACTTTC
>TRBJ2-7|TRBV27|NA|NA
CASARTAGYEQYF
TGTGCCAGCGCAAGGACCGCGGGCTACGAGCAGTACTTC
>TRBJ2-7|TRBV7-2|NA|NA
CASSLELEQYF
TGTGCCAGCAGCTTAGAGCTCGAGCAGTACTTC
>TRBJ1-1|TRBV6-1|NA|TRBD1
CASDDRGEAFF
TGTGCCAGCGACGACAGGGGGGAAGCTTTCTTT
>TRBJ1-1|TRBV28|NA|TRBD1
CASSLSRTGAPEAFF
TGTGCCAGCAGTTTATCTCGGACAGGGGCTCCCGAAGCTTTCTTT
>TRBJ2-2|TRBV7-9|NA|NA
CASSLGRVSTGELFF
TGTGCCAGCAGCTTAGGGCGGGTCTCCACCGGGGAGCTGTTTTTT
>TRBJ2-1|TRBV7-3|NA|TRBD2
CASSDSGRGRDEQFF
TGTGCCAGCAGCGATAGCGGGAGAGGCAGGGATGAGCAGTTCTTC
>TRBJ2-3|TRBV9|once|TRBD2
CASSLSGDSTDTQYF
TGTGCCAGCAGCCTTAGCGGGGATAGCACAGATACGCAGTATTTT
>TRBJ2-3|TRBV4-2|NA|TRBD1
CASSQILGTGVGNTQYF
TGTGCCAGCAGCCAGATTCTGGGGACAGGGGTGGGGAATACGCAGTATTTT
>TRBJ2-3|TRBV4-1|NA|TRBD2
CASSQATSGSTDTQYF
TGCGCCAGCAGCCAAGCGACTAGCGGGAGCACAGATACGCAGTATTTT
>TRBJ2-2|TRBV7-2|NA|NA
CACRGGNTGELFF
TGTGCCTGTCGAGGGGGGAACACCGGGGAGCTGTTTTTT
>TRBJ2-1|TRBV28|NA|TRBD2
CASKSGGRNNEQFF
TGTGCCAGCAAGTCTGGCGGGAGGAACAATGAGCAGTTCTTC
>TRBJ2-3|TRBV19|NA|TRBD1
CASSMTQGARDTQYF
TGTGCCAGTAGTATGACCCAGGGGGCGAGAGATACGCAGTATTTT
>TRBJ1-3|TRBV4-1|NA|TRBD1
CASSGTGGVRNTIYF
TGCGCCAGCAGCGGGACAGGGGGCGTCCGAAACACCATATATTTT
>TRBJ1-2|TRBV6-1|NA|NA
CASSPGGRTNYGYTF
TGTGCCAGCTCCCCCGGCGGGCGAACTAACTATGGCTACACCTTC
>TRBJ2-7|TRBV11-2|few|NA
CASSLVTGEQYF
TGTGCCAGCAGCTTAGTGACAGGCGAGCAGTACTTC
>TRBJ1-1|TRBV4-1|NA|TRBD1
CASSQDRGTVIMNTEAFF
TGCGCCAGCAGCCAAGATCGGGGGACAGTAATAATGAACACTGAAGCTTTCTTT
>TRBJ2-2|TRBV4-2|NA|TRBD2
CASTPVRLAGDENTGELFF
TGTGCCAGCACTCCAGTCCGGCTAGCGGGAGACGAGAACACCGGGGAGCTGTTTTTT
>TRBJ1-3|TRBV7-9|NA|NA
CASSLLLHRDSGNTIYF
TGTGCCAGCAGCTTATTACTCCATCGGGACTCTGGAAACACCATATATTTT
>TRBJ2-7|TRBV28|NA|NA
CASSSVSNEQYF
TGTGCCAGCAGTTCTGTGAGCAACGAGCAGTACTTC
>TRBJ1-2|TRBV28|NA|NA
CASSFPQGGGYTF
TGTGCCAGCAGTTTCCCACAGGGCGGCGGCTACACCTTC
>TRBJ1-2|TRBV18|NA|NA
CASSPEGSGFGYTF
TGTGCCAGCTCACCCGAGGGTTCGGGGTTTGGCTACACCTTC
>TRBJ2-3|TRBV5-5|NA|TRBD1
CASSLGQGADTQYF
TGTGCCAGCAGCTTGGGACAGGGGGCAGATACGCAGTATTTT
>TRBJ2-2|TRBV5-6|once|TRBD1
CASSSPGQGAGELFF
TGTGCCAGCAGCTCCCCGGGACAGGGGGCTGGGGAGCTGTTTTTT
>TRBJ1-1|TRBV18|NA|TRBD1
CASSPRTGVNTEAFF
TGTGCCAGCTCACCCCGTACAGGGGTGAACACTGAAGCTTTCTTT
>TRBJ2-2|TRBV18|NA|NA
CASSPFLRGVNTGELFF
TGTGCCAGCTCACCATTTTTGCGGGGAGTGAACACCGGGGAGCTGTTTTTT
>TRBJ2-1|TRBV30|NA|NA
CAWSRGGGEQFF
TGTGCCTGGAGCCGGGGTGGGGGGGAGCAGTTCTTC
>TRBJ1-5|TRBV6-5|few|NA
CASSYDRNSNQPQHF
TGTGCCAGCAGTTACGACAGGAATTCAAATCAGCCCCAGCATTTT
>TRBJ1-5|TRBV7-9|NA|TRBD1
CASSPTTGVYNQPQHF
TGTGCCAGCAGCCCTACGACAGGGGTATATAATCAGCCCCAGCATTTT
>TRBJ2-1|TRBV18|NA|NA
CASSPSGHNEQFF
TGTGCCAGCTCACCGAGCGGCCACAATGAGCAGTTCTTC
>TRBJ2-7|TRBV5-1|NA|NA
CASSGQSYEQYF
TGCGCCAGCAGCGGACAGAGCTACGAGCAGTACTTC
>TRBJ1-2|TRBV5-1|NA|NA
CASSLGGPADGYTF
TGCGCCAGCAGCTTGGGGGGGCCCGCGGACGGCTACACCTTC
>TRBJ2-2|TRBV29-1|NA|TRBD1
CSVGTGLNTGELFF
TGCAGCGTCGGGACAGGGCTTAACACCGGGGAGCTGTTTTTT
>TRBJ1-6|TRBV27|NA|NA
CASSPPGTYNSPLHF
TGTGCCAGCAGCCCCCCGGGAACTTATAATTCACCCCTCCACTTT
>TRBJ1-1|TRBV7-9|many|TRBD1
CASSPRGTGKTEAFF
TGTGCCAGCAGCCCCCGAGGGACAGGAAAAACTGAAGCTTTCTTT